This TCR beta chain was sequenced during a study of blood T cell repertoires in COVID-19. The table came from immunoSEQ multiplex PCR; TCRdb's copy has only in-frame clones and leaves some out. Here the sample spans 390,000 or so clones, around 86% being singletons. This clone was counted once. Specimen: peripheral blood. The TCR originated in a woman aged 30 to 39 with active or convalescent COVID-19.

CDR3 sequence: CASSLRTQGLNTEAFF. The DNA for the CDR3 is TGTGCCAGCTCACTAAGGACTCAGGGGTTGAACACTGAAGCTTTCTTT. This chain links TRBV18 with TRBJ1-1, with D perhaps matching TRBD1 (6 bases). The CDR3 has 16 amino acids. Per germline, CDR1 KGHSH and CDR2 LQKENI. With 4 bases removed from V and 0 bases from J, the gap between germline ends came to 15 bases.